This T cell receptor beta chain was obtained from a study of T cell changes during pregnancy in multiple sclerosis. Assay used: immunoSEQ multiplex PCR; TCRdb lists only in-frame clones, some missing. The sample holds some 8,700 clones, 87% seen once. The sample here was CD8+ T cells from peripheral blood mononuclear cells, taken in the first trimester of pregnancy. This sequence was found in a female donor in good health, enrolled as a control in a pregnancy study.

CDR3 DNA: TGTGCCAGCAGTGGGCAGAATGAGCAGTTCTTC. Translation gives CASSGQNEQFF. The rearrangement uses TRBV25-1 and TRBJ2-1, with unresolved D. V was trimmed by 4 bases and J by 7 bases, leaving 5 bases between them. The CDR3 covers 11 residues. The V gene's germline CDR1 is MGHDK and CDR2 SYGVNS.